This T cell receptor beta chain derives from a study of blood T cell repertoires in COVID-19. Everyone who took part was 18 to 89 years old, and they came from about two dozen US areas. Participants' own reports of clinical history determined their cohort assignment. Per the original data handling: Amplification of reference gene primers provided the estimated nucleated cell counts. Here immunoSEQ multiplex PCR was the method, and the copy in TCRdb shows in-frame clones only, minus some. Clone size and the V and J calls come from that table; the DNA yielded D and trimming. Of 250,000 or so clones listed, approximately 90% are singletons. J gave up 6 bases and V 2 bases, and 6 bases lay outside the gene matches. The CDR3 sequence is 15 residues long. Per the germline V gene, CDR1 is SGHDT and CDR2 is YYEEEE.

The sequenced sample consisted of PBMCs or T cells enriched from blood (not recorded which). The TCR sequence derives from a woman younger than 45 with acute COVID-19. The chain recombines TRBV5-6 with TRBJ2-7, with 12 bases that match TRBD2. Written as DNA, the CDR3 is TGTGCCAGCAGCTTCTCTTTGACTAGCGGGAGCGAGCAGTACTTC. This sequence encodes CASSFSLTSGSEQYF.